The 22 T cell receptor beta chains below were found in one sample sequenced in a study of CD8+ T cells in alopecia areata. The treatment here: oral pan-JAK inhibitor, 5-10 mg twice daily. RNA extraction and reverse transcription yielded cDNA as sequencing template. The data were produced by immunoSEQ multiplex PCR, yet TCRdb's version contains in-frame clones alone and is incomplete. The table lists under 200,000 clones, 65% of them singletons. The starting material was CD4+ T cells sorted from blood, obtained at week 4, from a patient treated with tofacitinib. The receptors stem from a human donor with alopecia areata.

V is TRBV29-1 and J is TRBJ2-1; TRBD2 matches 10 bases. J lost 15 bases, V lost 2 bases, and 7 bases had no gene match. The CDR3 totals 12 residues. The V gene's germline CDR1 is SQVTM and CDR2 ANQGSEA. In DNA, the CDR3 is TGCAGCGTTGAACCTAGCGGGGGCTCTCGGTTCTTC. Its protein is CSVEPSGGSRFF.

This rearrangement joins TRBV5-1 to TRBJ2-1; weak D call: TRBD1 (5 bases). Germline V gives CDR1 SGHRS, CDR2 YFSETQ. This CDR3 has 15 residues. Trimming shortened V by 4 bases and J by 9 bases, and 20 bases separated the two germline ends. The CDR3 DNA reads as TGCGCCAGCAGCCCGGTTGGGGCTCAACACAGTGAGCAGTTCTTC. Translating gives CASSPVGAQHSEQFF. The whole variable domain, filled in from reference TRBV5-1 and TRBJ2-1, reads KAGVTQTPRYLIKTRGQQVTLSCSPISGHRSVSWYQQTPGQGLQFLFEYFSETQRNKGNFPGRFSGRQFSNSRSEMNVSTLELGDSALYLCASSPVGAQHSEQFFGPGTRLTVL.

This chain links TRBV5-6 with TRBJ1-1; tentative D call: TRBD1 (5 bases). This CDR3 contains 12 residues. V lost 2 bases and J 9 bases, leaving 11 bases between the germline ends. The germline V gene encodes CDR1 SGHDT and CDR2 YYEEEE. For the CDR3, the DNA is TGTGCCAGCAGCTTTTCCGGGGGTAAAGCTTTCTTT. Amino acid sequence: CASSFSGGKAFF.

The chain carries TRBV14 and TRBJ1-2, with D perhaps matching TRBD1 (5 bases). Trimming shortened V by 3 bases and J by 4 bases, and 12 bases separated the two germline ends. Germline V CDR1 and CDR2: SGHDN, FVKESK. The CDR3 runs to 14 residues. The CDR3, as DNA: TGTGCCAGCAGCCAGGAAGACAGCCTCTATGGCTACACCTTC. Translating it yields CASSQEDSLYGYTF.

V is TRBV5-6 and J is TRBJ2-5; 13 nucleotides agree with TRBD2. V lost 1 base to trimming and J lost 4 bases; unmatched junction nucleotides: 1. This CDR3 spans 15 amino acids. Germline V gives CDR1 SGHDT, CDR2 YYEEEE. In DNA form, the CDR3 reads TGTGCCAGCAGCTTGCGACTAGCGGGGGGAGAGACCCAGTACTTC. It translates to CASSLRLAGGETQYF.

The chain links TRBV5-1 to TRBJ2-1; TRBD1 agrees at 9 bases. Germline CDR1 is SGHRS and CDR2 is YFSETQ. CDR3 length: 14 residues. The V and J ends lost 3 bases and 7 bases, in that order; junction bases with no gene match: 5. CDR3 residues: CASSSGQGTNEQFF. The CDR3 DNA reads TGCGCCAGCAGCTCTGGACAGGGGACTAATGAGCAGTTCTTC.

CDR3 residues: CASSVVQGARGNQPQHF. In DNA form, the CDR3 reads TGTGCCAGCAGTGTCGTACAGGGGGCGCGAGGCAATCAGCCCCAGCATTTT. V is TRBV2 and J is TRBJ1-5, with 9 nucleotides matching TRBD1. Germline CDR1 reads SNHLY; CDR2 reads FYNNEI. The CDR3 consists of 17 residues. After removal of 4 bases from V and 2 bases from J, the junction contained 9 bases not matched to a gene.

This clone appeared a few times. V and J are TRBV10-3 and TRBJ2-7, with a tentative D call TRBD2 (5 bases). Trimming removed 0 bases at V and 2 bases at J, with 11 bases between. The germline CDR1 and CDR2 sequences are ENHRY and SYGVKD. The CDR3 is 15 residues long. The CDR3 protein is CAISESIRGPYEQYF. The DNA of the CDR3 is TGTGCCATCAGTGAGTCGATTCGGGGTCCCTACGAGCAGTACTTC.

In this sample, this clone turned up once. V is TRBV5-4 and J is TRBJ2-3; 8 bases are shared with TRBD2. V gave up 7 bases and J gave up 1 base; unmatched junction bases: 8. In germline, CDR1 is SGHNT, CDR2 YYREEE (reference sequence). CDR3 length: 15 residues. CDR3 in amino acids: CASLHRGGRTDTQYF. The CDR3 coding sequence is TGTGCCAGCCTCCACCGGGGGGGCCGCACAGATACGCAGTATTTT.

In nucleotides, the CDR3 is TGTGCCTGCGGGACAGGGAATCAGCCCCAGCATTTT. It yields the protein CACGTGNQPQHF. This chain links TRBV30 with TRBJ1-5, with 9 nucleotides matching TRBD1. The CDR3 sequence is 12 residues long. Trimming removed 6 bases from V and 4 bases from J; junction bases left unmatched: 1. Germline-derived CDR1 and CDR2 are GTSNPN and SVGIG (reference sequence).

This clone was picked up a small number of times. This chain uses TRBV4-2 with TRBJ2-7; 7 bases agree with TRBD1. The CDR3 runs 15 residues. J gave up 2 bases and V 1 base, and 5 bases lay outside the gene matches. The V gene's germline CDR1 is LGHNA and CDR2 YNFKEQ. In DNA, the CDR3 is TGTGCCAGCAGCCAAGGAAGGGACAGCCCCTACGAGCAGTACTTC. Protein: CASSQGRDSPYEQYF.

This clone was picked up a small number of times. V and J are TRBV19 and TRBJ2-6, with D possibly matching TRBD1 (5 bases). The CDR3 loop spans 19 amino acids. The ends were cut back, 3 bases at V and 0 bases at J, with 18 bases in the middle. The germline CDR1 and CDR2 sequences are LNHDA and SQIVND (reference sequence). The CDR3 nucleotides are TGTGCCAGTAGTATTAGTAAGGGGTCTCTAGGCTCTGGGGCCAACGTCCTGACTTTC. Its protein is CASSISKGSLGSGANVLTF.

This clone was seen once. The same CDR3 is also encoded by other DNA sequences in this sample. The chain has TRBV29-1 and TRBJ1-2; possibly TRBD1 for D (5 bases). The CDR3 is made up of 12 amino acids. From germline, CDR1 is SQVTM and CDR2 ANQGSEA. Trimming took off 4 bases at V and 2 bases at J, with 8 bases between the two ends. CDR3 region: CSVAGQNYGYTF. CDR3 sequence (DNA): TGCAGCGTTGCGGGGCAGAACTATGGCTACACCTTC.

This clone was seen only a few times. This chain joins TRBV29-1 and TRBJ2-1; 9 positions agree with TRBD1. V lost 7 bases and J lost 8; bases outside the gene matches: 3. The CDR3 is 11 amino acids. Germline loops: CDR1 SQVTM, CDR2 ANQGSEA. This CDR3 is CSGGQGYEQFF. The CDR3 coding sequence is TGCAGCGGGGGACAGGGCTATGAGCAGTTCTTC.

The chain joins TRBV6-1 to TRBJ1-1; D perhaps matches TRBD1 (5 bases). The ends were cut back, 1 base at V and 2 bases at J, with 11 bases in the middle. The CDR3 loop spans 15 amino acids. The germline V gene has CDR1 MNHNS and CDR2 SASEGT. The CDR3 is CASSEGGRTNTEAFF. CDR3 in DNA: TGTGCCAGCAGTGAAGGGGGCAGAACTAACACTGAAGCTTTCTTT.

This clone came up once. CDR3 amino acids: CASKDSPGGPQHF. For the CDR3, the DNA is TGTGCCAGCAAGGACAGCCCGGGAGGGCCCCAGCATTTT. The chain recombines TRBV27 with TRBJ1-5; the D gene is possibly TRBD1 (6 bases). Trimming took off 7 bases at V and 9 bases at J, with 16 bases between the two ends. The CDR3 runs to 13 residues. Germline lookup yields CDR1 MNHEY and CDR2 SMNVEV (reference sequence).

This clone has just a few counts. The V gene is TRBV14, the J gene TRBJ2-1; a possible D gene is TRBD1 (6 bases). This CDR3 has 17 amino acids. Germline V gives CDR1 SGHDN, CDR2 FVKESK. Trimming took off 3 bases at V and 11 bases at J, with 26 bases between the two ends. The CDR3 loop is CASSQTKLQGLLSKQFF. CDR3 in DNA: TGTGCCAGCAGCCAGACCAAATTACAGGGTCTCCTAAGTAAGCAGTTCTTC.

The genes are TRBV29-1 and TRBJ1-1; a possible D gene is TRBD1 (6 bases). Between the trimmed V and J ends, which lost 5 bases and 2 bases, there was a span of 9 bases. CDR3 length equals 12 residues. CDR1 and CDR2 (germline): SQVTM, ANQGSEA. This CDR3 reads CSVFGGNTEAFF. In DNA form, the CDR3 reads TGCAGCGTTTTCGGGGGCAACACTGAAGCTTTCTTT.

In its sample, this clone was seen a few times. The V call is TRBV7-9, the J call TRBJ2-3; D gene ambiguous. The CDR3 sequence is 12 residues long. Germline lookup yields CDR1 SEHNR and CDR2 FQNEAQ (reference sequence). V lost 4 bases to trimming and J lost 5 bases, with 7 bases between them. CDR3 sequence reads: CASSSVEDTQYF. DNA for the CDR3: TGTGCCAGCAGCTCTGTCGAAGATACGCAGTATTTT.

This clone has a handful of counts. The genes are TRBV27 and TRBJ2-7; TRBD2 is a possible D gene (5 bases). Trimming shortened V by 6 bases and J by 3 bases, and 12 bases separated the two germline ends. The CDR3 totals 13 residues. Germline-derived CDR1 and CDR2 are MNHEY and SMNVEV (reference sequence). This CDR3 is CASRRGIGYEQYF. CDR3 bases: TGTGCCAGCAGACGGGGAATTGGCTACGAGCAGTACTTC.

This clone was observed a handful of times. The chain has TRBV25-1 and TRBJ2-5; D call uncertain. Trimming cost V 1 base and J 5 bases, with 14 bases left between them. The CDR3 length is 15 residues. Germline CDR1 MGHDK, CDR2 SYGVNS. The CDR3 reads CASSESGSAYETQYF. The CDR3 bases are TGTGCCAGCAGTGAATCAGGATCGGCTTACGAGACCCAGTACTTC.

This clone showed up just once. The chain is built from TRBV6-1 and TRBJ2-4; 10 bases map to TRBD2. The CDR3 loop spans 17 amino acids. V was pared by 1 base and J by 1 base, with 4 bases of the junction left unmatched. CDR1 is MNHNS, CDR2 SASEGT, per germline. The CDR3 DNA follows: TGTGCCAGCAGTGAAGGACTAGCGGGTGCTGCCAAAAACATTCAGTACTTC. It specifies CASSEGLAGAAKNIQYF.